These 8 T cell receptor beta chains share one sample of origin, sequenced in a study of early T cells in non-severe SARS-CoV-2 infection. From the 5' RACE reads, TCRdb called clonotypes with MiXCR, one entry per CDR3 protein. Of some 30,000 distinct CDR3 sequences listed, roughly 7.2% were seen once; the top ten hold approximately 2.5%. The sample taken for sequencing was whole blood. These receptors all come from an adult who was a healthcare worker with PCR-confirmed SARS-CoV-2 infection or an uninfected control (not recorded which).

This chain uses TRBV18 with TRBJ1-1; D remains unclear. This CDR3 contains 14 residues. From germline, CDR1 is KGHSH and CDR2 LQKENI. V shed 4 bases and J shed 1 base, with 10 bases lying between them. CDR3 sequence: CASSRREWNTEAFF. CDR3 DNA sequence: TGTGCCAGCTCACGTAGGGAGTGGAACACTGAAGCTTTCTTT. Combining the CDR3 with reference TRBV18 and TRBJ1-1 gives the whole variable domain NAGVMQNPRHLVRRRGQEARLRCSPMKGHSHVYWYRQLPEEGLKFMVYLQKENIIDESGMPKERFSAEFPKEGPSILRIQQVVRGDSAAYFCASSRREWNTEAFFGQGTRLTVV.

This clonotype was picked up many times. This chain links TRBV6-2 or TRBV6-3 with TRBJ1-5; possible D gene TRBD1, 5 bases. CDR3 length: 16 residues. The germline V gene has CDR1 MNHEY and CDR2 SVGEGT. Between the trimmed V and J ends, which lost 4 bases and 0 bases, there was a span of 13 bases. DNA of the CDR3: TGTGCCAGCAGTTCCCCCCGGGGCTATAGCAATCAGCCCCAGCATTTT. It encodes CASSSPRGYSNQPQHF.

In this sample, this clonotype turned up many times. This rearrangement joins TRBV10-3 to TRBJ2-1, with D possibly matching TRBD2 (6 bases). CDR1 is ENHRY, CDR2 SYGVKD, per germline. The CDR3 consists of 16 residues. V was trimmed by 4 bases and J by 2 bases, leaving 15 bases between them. The DNA of the CDR3 is TGTGCCATCAGTGTGAGGACTAACCCAACCTACAATGAGCAGTTCTTC. Encoded protein: CAISVRTNPTYNEQFF.

This clonotype was counted a few times. This chain connects TRBV18 to TRBJ2-3; no clear D gene. Trimming cost V 3 bases and J 5 bases, with 12 bases left between them. The CDR3 is made up of 14 amino acids. CDR1 and CDR2 (germline): KGHSH, LQKENI. The CDR3 reads CASSPRPLGDTQYF. The DNA of the CDR3 is TGTGCCAGCTCACCTAGGCCCCTCGGAGATACGCAGTATTTT.

This clonotype was seen ten or more times. The CDR3 nucleotides are TGTGCCAGCAGCTCTCAGGGTGCAACTAATGAAAAACTGTTTTTT. This sequence encodes CASSSQGATNEKLFF. The chain combines TRBV7-2 with TRBJ1-4, with a possible D match to TRBD1 (5 bases). CDR1 SGHTA and CDR2 FQGNSA come from the germline V gene. V was clipped by 4 bases and J by 0 bases, with 9 bases between them. CDR3 length: 15 residues. Full variable domain (rest looked up from reference TRBV7-2 and TRBJ1-4): GAGVSQSPSNKVTEKGKDVELRCDPISGHTALYWYRQSLGQGLEFLIYFQGNSAPDKSGLPSDRFSAERTGGSVSTLTIQRTQQEDSAVYLCASSSQGATNEKLFFGSGTQLSVL.

The chain has TRBV28 and TRBJ2-4; 14 bases match TRBD2. The V and J ends lost 6 bases and 6 bases, in that order; junction bases with no gene match: 7. The length of the CDR3 is 16 residues. Germline V lookup: CDR1 MDHEN, CDR2 SYDVKM. The CDR3 DNA sequence: TGTGCCAGCAGCCGTGGGACTAGCGGGAGTAGAAACATTCAGTACTTC. Amino acid sequence: CASSRGTSGSRNIQYF.

In this sample, this clonotype turned up once. The genes are TRBV12-3 or TRBV12-4 and TRBJ1-2; 9 bases are shared with TRBD1. There are 14 residues in the CDR3. V shed 5 bases, J shed 4 bases, and the junction held 5 bases outside the gene matches. In nucleotides, the CDR3 is TGTGCCAGCAGTACGTACAGGGGGCTCTATGGCTACACCTTC. Protein product: CASSTYRGLYGYTF.

This clonotype was picked up many times. The rearrangement uses TRBV25-1 and TRBJ1-5; 7 bases are shared with TRBD1. J was trimmed by 6 bases and V by 4 bases; bases with no gene match: 3. Per germline, CDR1 MGHDK and CDR2 SYGVNS. The CDR3 consists of 13 residues. The CDR3: CASSGGGGQPQHF. In DNA, the CDR3 is TGTGCCAGCAGTGGAGGGGGCGGTCAGCCCCAGCATTTT.